The subject of this entry is one TCR beta chain. It lacks a known antigen. Per-base qualities were not stored, and no clone one base away is much larger. Libraries were made using PCR. The listed sequencing device is NextSeq 500. Bulk TCR libraries were made following a previously described method, with the TCR primers given in Table S5. Total RNA was purified with the Qiagen AllPrep DNA/RNA kit. Reads from multiple sequencing runs of the same library were pooled before analysis. Per the authors' processing: Reads were retained only if the reads had an exact TCR constant sequence, and the retained reads were trimmed to 150 nt and grouped according to their 12-nt molecular barcodes. Reads within each barcode group were sub-clustered using a 15% Levenshtein threshold, and quality-weighted consensus sequences were constructed for each RNA molecule. Non-functional sequences were filtered out, along with any lower-count sequence sitting one edit away from another sequence. On the basis of fitting two negative binomial distributions, barcode sub-clusters with fewer than 20% of the maximum read count were discarded. Using fastp trimming at Q25 and MiXCR clonotype assembly, TCRdb reanalyzed the public sequencing data and kept in-frame beta chains. One record per CDR3 amino acid sequence lists the most common genes and DNA. The V and J calls come from TCRdb's annotation, not from the publication. Here the sample has some 590,000 distinct CDR3 sequences; about 25% occur a single time. About 0.84% of the sample rests with the top ten.

Libraries of naive CD8 T cells were built from anywhere between roughly 18,000 and 1,000,000 sorted cells, with 10%, 30% or 50% of the purified RNA used. Naive CD8 T cells, defined as CD8+CD4-CCR7+CD45RA+, were FACS-sorted into RLT Plus buffer on a BD FACSAria II. Detection sensitivity was tested by spiking Jurkat RNA equal to roughly ten TCR copies' worth into samples containing about 20,000-1,000,000 naive CD8 T cells. Enrichment of CD8 T cells was performed with RosetteSep CD8+ T Cell Enrichment Cocktail and Ficoll-Paque, after which ACK red cell lysis was carried out. This entry is derived from a study of molecular identifiers for immune sequencing clone quantification listed by TCRdb under 2018. Describing the broader study: In a replicate experiment, RNA from roughly 21,000 or 96,000 naive CD8 T cells was split into five aliquots, four of which were sequenced. CD8 T cells were used in a methods study to benchmark molecular-identifier clustering-based TCR repertoire sequencing (MIDCIRS) and TCR RNA copy counting.

Overall study results and their limits: In CMV-specific effector cells, clones with more than 20 RNA copies accounted for over 99% of molecules, whereas in naive cells such clones accounted for under 1%. The sizes of highly expanded clones could end up underestimated when identical TCR molecules share a barcode. Modeling estimated roughly 3.2 recovered TCR RNA copies per cell, compared with approximately 10 by digital PCR, which implies about 30% capture efficiency. Without barcode sub-clustering, chimeric consensus sequences inflated TCR diversity; chimeras reached as high as 47%. A single cell's worth of spiked-in Jurkat TCR RNA was reported detectable even among approximately 930,000 naive CD8 T cells. The naive libraries included spiked-in Jurkat TCR RNA (fewer than eleven copies' worth), and this RNA is not part of the donor repertoire.

From the germline V gene (reference sequence), CDR1 is LNHDA and CDR2 is SQIVND. Measured from the cysteine to the phenylalanine, the CDR3 is 13 residues long. Only the CDR3 DNA stays, 39 bases, in frame from base 1. V is reduced by 8 bases and J by 5 bases, leaving a spacing of 12 bases between them. This receptor was obtained from a human donor in good health. Some libraries in this study had Jurkat cell RNA spiked in. The sequencing sample was made of naive CD8+ T cells from blood, with Jurkat cell RNA spiked in. The label giving this sample's cell subset or site can be read as: FACS-sorted CD8+CD4-CCR7+CD45RA+ naive T cells. Here the chain combines TRBV19 and TRBJ2-2; the D element could tentatively be TRBD1 or TRBD2, as 5 bases agree for each. This receptor has the CDR3 CASCFGGTGELFF. The DNA is as follows: TGTGCCAGTTGTTTTGGGGGAACCGGGGAGCTGTTTTTT.